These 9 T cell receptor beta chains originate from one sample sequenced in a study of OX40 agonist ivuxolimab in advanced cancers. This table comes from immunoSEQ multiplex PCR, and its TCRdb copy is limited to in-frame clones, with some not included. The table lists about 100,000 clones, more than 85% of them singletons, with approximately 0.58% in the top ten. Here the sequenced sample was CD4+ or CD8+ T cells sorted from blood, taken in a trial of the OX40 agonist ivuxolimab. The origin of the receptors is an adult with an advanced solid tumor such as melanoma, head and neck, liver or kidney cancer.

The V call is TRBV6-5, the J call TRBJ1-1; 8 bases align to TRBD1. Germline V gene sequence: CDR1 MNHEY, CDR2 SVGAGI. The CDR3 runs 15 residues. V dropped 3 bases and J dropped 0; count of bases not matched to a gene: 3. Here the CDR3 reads CASSYQGALNTEAFF. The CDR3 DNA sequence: TGTGCCAGCAGTTATCAGGGGGCTTTGAACACTGAAGCTTTCTTT.

This CDR3 is CASSQSGGLGNTIYF. The CDR3 nucleotides are TGCGCCAGCAGCCAAAGCGGGGGACTTGGAAACACCATATATTTT. This chain links TRBV4-1 with TRBJ1-3; possibly TRBD1 for D (5 bases). The CDR3 spans 15 residues. In germline, CDR1 is MGHRA, CDR2 YSYEKL. V lost 2 bases to trimming and J lost 3 bases, with 11 bases between them.

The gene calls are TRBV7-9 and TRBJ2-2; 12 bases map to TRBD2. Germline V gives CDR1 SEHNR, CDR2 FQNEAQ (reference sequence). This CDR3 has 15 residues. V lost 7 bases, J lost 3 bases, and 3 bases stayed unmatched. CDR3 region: CASNPSGRDTGELFF. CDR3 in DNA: TGTGCCAGCAACCCTAGCGGGAGGGACACCGGGGAGCTGTTTTTT.

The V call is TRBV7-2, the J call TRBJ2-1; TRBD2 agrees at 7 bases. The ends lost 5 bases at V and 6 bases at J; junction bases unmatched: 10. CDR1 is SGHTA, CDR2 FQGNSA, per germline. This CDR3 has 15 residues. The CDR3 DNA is TGTGCCAGCAGCCTTGCCCAAGGCGGGAGCAATGAGCAGTTCTTC. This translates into CASSLAQGGSNEQFF. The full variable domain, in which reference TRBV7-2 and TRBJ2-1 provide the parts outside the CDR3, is GAGVSQSPSNKVTEKGKDVELRCDPISGHTALYWYRQSLGQGLEFLIYFQGNSAPDKSGLPSDRFSAERTGGSVSTLTIQRTQQEDSAVYLCASSLAQGGSNEQFFGPGTRLTVL.

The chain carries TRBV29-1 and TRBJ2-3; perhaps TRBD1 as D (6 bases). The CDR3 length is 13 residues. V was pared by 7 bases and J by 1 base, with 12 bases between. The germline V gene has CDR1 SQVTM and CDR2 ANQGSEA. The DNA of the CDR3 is TGCAGCGCTGAGACAGGCGGCACAGATACGCAGTATTTT. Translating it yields CSAETGGTDTQYF.

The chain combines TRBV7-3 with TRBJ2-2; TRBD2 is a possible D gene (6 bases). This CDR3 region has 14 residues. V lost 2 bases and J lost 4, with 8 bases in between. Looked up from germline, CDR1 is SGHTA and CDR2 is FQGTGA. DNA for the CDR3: TGTGCCAGCAGCTTAGGGACTTCCACCGGGGAGCTGTTTTTT. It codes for CASSLGTSTGELFF.

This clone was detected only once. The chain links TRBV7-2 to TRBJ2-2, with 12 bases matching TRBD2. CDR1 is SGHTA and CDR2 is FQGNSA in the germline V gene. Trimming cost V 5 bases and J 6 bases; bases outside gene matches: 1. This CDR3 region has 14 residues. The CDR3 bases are TGTGCCAGCAGCCGGACTAGCGGGGCCGGGGAGCTGTTTTTT. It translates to CASSRTSGAGELFF.

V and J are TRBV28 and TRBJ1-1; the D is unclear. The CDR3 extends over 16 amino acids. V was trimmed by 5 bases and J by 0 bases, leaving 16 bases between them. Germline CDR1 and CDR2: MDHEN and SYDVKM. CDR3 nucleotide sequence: TGTGCCAGCAGTCTGGGCCCGGGGAGAATGAACACTGAAGCTTTCTTT. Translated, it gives CASSLGPGRMNTEAFF.

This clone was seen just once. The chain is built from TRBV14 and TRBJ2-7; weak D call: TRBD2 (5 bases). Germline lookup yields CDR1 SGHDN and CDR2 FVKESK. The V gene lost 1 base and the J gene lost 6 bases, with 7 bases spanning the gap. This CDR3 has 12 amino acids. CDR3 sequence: CASSQGRGEQYF. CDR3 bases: TGTGCCAGCAGCCAAGGCCGGGGCGAGCAGTACTTC.